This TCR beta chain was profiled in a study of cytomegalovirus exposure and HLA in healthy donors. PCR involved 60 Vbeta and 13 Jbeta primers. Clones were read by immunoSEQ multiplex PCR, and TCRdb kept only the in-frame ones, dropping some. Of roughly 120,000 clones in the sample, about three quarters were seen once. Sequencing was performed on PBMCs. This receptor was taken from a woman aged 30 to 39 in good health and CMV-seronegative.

The CDR3 region is CASSLVAGADTQYF. The DNA of the CDR3 is TGCGCCAGCAGCTTGGTAGCGGGGGCAGATACGCAGTATTTT. The chain couples TRBV5-1 to TRBJ2-3; TRBD2 matches 9 bases. The CDR3 totals 14 residues. V shed 0 bases and J 4 bases; nucleotides not matched to a gene: 0. Germline V gene sequence: CDR1 SGHRS, CDR2 YFSETQ. Drawing the rest from reference TRBV5-1 and TRBJ2-3, the complete variable domain is KAGVTQTPRYLIKTRGQQVTLSCSPISGHRSVSWYQQTPGQGLQFLFEYFSETQRNKGNFPGRFSGRQFSNSRSEMNVSTLELGDSALYLCASSLVAGADTQYFGPGTRLTVL.